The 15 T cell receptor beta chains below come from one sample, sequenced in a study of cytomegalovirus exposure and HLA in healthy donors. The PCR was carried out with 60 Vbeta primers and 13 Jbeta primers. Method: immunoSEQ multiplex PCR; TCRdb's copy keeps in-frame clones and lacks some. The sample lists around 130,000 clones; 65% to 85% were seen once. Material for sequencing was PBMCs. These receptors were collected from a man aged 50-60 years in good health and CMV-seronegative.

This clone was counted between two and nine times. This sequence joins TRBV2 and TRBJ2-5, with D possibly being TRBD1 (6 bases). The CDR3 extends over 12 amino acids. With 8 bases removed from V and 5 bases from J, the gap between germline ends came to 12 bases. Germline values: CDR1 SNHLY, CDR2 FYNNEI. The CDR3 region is CASSGAAETQYF. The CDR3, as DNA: TGTGCCAGCTCAGGGGCAGCGGAGACCCAGTACTTC.

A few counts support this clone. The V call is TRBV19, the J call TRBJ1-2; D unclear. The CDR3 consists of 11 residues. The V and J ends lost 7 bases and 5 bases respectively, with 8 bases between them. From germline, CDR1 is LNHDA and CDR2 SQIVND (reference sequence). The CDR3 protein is CASKREYGYTF. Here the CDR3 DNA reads TGTGCCAGTAAACGGGAGTATGGCTACACCTTC.

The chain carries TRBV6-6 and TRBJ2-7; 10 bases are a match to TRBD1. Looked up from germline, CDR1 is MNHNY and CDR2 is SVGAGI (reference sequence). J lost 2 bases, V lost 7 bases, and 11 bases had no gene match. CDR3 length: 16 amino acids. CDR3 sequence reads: CASTTSPGQGTYEQYF. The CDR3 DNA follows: TGTGCCAGCACGACGTCGCCGGGACAGGGGACCTACGAGCAGTACTTC.

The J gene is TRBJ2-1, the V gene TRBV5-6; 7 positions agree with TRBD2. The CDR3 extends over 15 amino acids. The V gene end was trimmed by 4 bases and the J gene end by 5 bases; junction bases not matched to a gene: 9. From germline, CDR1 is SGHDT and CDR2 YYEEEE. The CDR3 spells CASSGRLAGNNEQFF. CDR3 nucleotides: TGTGCCAGCAGCGGAAGACTAGCTGGGAACAATGAGCAGTTCTTC.

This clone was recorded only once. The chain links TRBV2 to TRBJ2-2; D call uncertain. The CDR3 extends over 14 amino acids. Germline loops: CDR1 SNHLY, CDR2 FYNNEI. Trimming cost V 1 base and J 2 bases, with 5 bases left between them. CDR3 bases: TGTGCCAGCAGTGAAGGTATAAACACCGGGGAGCTGTTTTTT. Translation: CASSEGINTGELFF. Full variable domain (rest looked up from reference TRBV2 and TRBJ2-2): EPEVTQTPSHQVTQMGQEVILRCVPISNHLYFYWYRQILGQKVEFLVSFYNNEISEKSEIFDDQFSVERPDGSNFTLKIRSTKLEDSAMYFCASSEGINTGELFFGEGSRLTVL.

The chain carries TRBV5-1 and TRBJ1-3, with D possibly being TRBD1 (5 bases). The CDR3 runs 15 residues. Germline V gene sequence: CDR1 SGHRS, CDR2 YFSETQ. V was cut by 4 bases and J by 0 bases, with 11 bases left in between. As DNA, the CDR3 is TGCGCCAGCAGCCCAACACAGGTCTCTGGAAACACCATATATTTT. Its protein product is CASSPTQVSGNTIYF.

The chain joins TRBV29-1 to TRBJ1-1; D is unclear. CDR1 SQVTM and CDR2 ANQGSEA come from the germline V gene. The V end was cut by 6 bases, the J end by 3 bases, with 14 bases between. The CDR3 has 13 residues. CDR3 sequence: CSVTRRAYTEAFF. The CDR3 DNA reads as TGCAGCGTCACTAGAAGGGCATACACTGAAGCTTTCTTT.

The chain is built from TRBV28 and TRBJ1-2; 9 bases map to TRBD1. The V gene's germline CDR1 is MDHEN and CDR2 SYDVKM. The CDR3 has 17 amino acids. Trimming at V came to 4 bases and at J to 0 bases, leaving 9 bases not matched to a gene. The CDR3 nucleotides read TGTGCCAGCAGTTCCGGACAGGGGAACCTTGCTAACTATGGCTACACCTTC. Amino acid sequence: CASSSGQGNLANYGYTF.

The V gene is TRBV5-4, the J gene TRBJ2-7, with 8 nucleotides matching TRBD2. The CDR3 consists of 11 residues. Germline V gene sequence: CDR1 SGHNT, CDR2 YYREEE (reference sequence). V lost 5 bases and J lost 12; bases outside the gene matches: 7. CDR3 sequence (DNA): TGTGCCAGCAGGATGAGCGGGAGTTGGTACTTC. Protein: CASRMSGSWYF.

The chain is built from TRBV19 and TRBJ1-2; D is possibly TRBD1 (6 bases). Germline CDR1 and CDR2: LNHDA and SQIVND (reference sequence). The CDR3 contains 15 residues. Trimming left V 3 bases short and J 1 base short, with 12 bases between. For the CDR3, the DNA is TGTGCCAGTAGTATTTCGGCGACAGGTAACTATGGCTACACCTTC. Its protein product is CASSISATGNYGYTF.

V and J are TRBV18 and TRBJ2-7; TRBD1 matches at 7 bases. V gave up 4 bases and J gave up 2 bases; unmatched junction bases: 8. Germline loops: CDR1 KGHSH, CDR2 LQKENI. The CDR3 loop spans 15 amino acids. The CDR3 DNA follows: TGTGCCAGCTCACATCAGGACAGGTTAACCTACGAGCAGTACTTC. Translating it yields CASSHQDRLTYEQYF.

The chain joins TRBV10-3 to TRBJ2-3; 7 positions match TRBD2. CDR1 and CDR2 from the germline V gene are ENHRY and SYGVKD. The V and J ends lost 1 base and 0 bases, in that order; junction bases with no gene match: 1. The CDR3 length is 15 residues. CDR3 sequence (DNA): TGTGCCATCAGTGAGTTTAGCGGGAGCACAGATACGCAGTATTTT. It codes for CAISEFSGSTDTQYF.

CDR3 residues: CASSPPLAPDTQYF. The CDR3 region has the DNA TGTGCCAGCTCACCGCCTTTAGCCCCAGATACGCAGTATTTT. The V call is TRBV18, the J call TRBJ2-3; no definite D call. This CDR3 comprises 14 residues. Germline V gene data show CDR1 as KGHSH and CDR2 as LQKENI. V shed 3 bases and J shed 4 bases, with 11 bases lying between them.

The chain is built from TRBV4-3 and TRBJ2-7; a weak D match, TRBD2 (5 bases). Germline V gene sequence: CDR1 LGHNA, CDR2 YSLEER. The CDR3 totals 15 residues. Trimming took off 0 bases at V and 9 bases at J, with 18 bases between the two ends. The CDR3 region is CASSQDSSMSTWQYF. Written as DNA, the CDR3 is TGCGCCAGCAGCCAAGATTCTAGCATGTCCACTTGGCAGTACTTC.

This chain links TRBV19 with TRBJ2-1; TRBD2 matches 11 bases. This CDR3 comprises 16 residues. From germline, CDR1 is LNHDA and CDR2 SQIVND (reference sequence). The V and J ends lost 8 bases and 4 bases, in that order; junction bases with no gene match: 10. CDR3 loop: CASLLSGTSGYNEQFF. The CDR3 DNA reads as TGTGCCAGTTTATTGTCTGGGACTAGCGGATACAATGAGCAGTTCTTC.